These 18 T cell receptor beta chains were sequenced from one sample in a study of lymphopenia after photon versus proton radiotherapy. Method: immunoSEQ multiplex PCR; TCRdb's copy keeps in-frame clones and lacks some. Of some 64,000 clones in the sample, roughly nine tenths were seen once. The source material was peripheral blood, sampled from a patient treated with proton-based radiotherapy. The receptor source for this set is a man at least 80 years old with esophageal cancer.

The chain has TRBV18 and TRBJ2-1; the match to TRBD1 covers 8 bases. Losses at the gene ends were 0 bases for V and 5 bases for J; bases not matched to a gene: 6. The length of the CDR3 is 16 residues. The germline CDR1 and CDR2 sequences are KGHSH and LQKENI. The CDR3 protein is CASSPPDRARHNEQFF. In DNA, the CDR3 is TGTGCCAGCTCACCACCGGACAGGGCACGTCACAATGAGCAGTTCTTC.

The rearrangement joins TRBV19 to TRBJ2-5, with TRBD2 as a possible D gene (5 bases). The CDR3 is 12 amino acids. CDR1 and CDR2 from the germline V gene are LNHDA and SQIVND (reference sequence). V shed 5 bases and J shed 3 bases, with 7 bases lying between them. The CDR3: CASSGREETQYF. The CDR3 region has the DNA TGTGCCAGTAGTGGGCGGGAAGAGACCCAGTACTTC.

The rearrangement uses TRBV6-6 and TRBJ2-1; D is uncertain. Trimming removed 2 bases from V and 1 base from J, with 9 bases in between. Germline V CDR1 and CDR2: MNHNY, SVGAGI (reference sequence). CDR3 length equals 15 residues. The DNA for the CDR3 is TGTGCCAGCAGTTACCAGTCTAGTTCCTACAATGAGCAGTTCTTC. Its translation: CASSYQSSSYNEQFF.

The J gene is TRBJ1-5, the V gene TRBV2, with 7 bases identical to TRBD1. CDR1 SNHLY and CDR2 FYNNEI come from the germline V gene. The CDR3 runs to 13 residues. J lost 7 bases, V lost 3 bases, and 3 bases had no gene match. The CDR3 DNA reads as TGTGCCAGCAGTGAGACAGGGCAACAGCCCCAGCATTTT. Residues: CASSETGQQPQHF.

The chain combines TRBV7-9 with TRBJ2-7; either TRBD1 or TRBD2 may supply D (5 bases each). CDR1 and CDR2 from the germline V gene are SEHNR and FQNEAQ (reference sequence). The V end lost 5 bases, the J end lost 0 bases, and 11 bases lay between the germline ends. The CDR3 sequence is 14 residues long. As DNA, the CDR3 is TGTGCCAGCAGCGGGACGGGGAGCTCCTACGAGCAGTACTTC. Its translation is CASSGTGSSYEQYF.

The rearrangement uses TRBV5-4 and TRBJ2-5; TRBD1 might be the D (5 bases). The J call is in doubt because the DNA end fits TRBJ2-7 better. The CDR3 contains 15 residues. Germline loops: CDR1 SGHNT, CDR2 YYREEE (reference sequence). For the CDR3, the DNA is TGTGCCAGCAGCTTCAGCCCAGGGCACTCCTACGAGCAGTACTTC. The encoded protein is CASSFSPGHSYEQYF.

The chain links TRBV30 to TRBJ2-5; 14 nucleotides align to TRBD2. The ends lost 3 bases at V and 5 bases at J; junction bases unmatched: 5. There are 15 residues in the CDR3. The germline CDR1 and CDR2 sequences are GTSNPN and SVGIG (reference sequence). The CDR3 sequence: CAWRTSGGAWETQYF. CDR3 nucleotide sequence: TGTGCCTGGAGGACTAGCGGGGGGGCCTGGGAGACCCAGTACTTC.

The rearrangement uses TRBV18 and TRBJ2-1, with 10 positions matching TRBD1. Germline lookup yields CDR1 KGHSH and CDR2 LQKENI. There are 15 residues in the CDR3. V trimming: 2 bases; J trimming: 6 bases; junction bases outside the gene matches: 4. The CDR3 protein is CASSPRDRGFNEQFF. The CDR3 DNA is TGTGCCAGCTCACCAAGGGACAGGGGCTTCAATGAGCAGTTCTTC.

This rearrangement joins TRBV7-2 to TRBJ2-2; D is uncertain. This CDR3 is 12 amino acids long. Germline V lookup: CDR1 SGHTA, CDR2 FQGNSA. V gave up 4 bases and J gave up 5 bases, with 5 bases separating them. CDR3 DNA: TGTGCCAGCAGCTCATATACCGGGGAGCTGTTTTTT. Residues: CASSSYTGELFF. Using reference TRBV7-2 and TRBJ2-2 for the parts outside the CDR3, the full variable domain is GAGVSQSPSNKVTEKGKDVELRCDPISGHTALYWYRQSLGQGLEFLIYFQGNSAPDKSGLPSDRFSAERTGGSVSTLTIQRTQQEDSAVYLCASSSYTGELFFGEGSRLTVL.

This clone was recorded once. This rearrangement joins TRBV2 to TRBJ2-5; possible D gene TRBD1, 6 bases. The V end was cut by 11 bases, the J end by 1 base, with 35 bases between. CDR3 size: 20 residues. Germline V lookup: CDR1 SNHLY, CDR2 FYNNEI. As DNA, the CDR3 is TGTGCCTCTCAACCTAGTGTTATCCCCAGTTCGACAGGCACCCAAGAGACCCAGTACTTC. Amino acids: CASQPSVIPSSTGTQETQYF.

The rearrangement uses TRBV7-9 and TRBJ2-2, with TRBD2 matching 8 bases. The CDR3 runs 16 residues. Germline V gives CDR1 SEHNR, CDR2 FQNEAQ (reference sequence). V shed 2 bases and J 4 bases; nucleotides not matched to a gene: 6. The CDR3 DNA is TGTGCCAGCAGCTTAACCAGCGGGAGTGTCACCGGGGAGCTGTTTTTT. It is translated as CASSLTSGSVTGELFF.

The V call is TRBV19, the J call TRBJ1-1, with TRBD1 as a possible D gene (5 bases). With 3 bases removed from V and 3 bases from J, the gap between germline ends came to 8 bases. The CDR3 runs to 13 residues. The germline V gene encodes CDR1 LNHDA and CDR2 SQIVND (reference sequence). The CDR3 bases are TGTGCCAGTAGTATCCAGGGCGACACTGAAGCTTTCTTT. Amino acids: CASSIQGDTEAFF.

The V gene is TRBV14, the J gene TRBJ1-1, with no clear D. The V gene's germline CDR1 is SGHDN and CDR2 FVKESK. CDR3 length: 13 amino acids. Trimming cost V 3 bases and J 4 bases, with 9 bases left between them. The CDR3 protein is CASSQERTTEAFF. CDR3 DNA: TGTGCCAGCAGCCAGGAGAGGACCACTGAAGCTTTCTTT.

This chain uses TRBV30 with TRBJ2-2; D possibly uses TRBD1 or TRBD2 (5 bases each). The germline V gene encodes CDR1 GTSNPN and CDR2 SVGIG (reference sequence). The CDR3 is made up of 14 amino acids. Trimming took off 6 bases at V and 0 bases at J, with 11 bases between the two ends. The chain's CDR3 is CACRGAANTGELFF. The CDR3 coding sequence is TGTGCCTGTAGAGGGGCCGCGAACACCGGGGAGCTGTTTTTT.

The chain couples TRBV19 to TRBJ2-2, with D perhaps matching TRBD2 (5 bases). Germline loops: CDR1 LNHDA, CDR2 SQIVND (reference sequence). The CDR3 consists of 13 residues. The V end was cut by 5 bases, the J end by 8 bases, with 12 bases between. CDR3 coding DNA: TGTGCCAGTAGTGCCACTAGTGCTGGGGAGCTGTTTTTT. It specifies CASSATSAGELFF.

The chain combines TRBV4-3 with TRBJ2-2; possibly TRBD2 for D (5 bases). From germline, CDR1 is LGHNA and CDR2 YSLEER. CDR3 length: 16 amino acids. Trimming removed 6 bases at V and 0 bases at J, with 14 bases between. CDR3 loop: CASSVSGTSNTGELFF. The CDR3 nucleotides read TGCGCCAGCAGTGTCAGCGGAACATCGAACACCGGGGAGCTGTTTTTT.

V usage is TRBV29-1 and J usage is TRBJ1-1; D gene unclear. The CDR3 loop spans 10 amino acids. The germline V gene encodes CDR1 SQVTM and CDR2 ANQGSEA. V gave up 4 bases and J gave up 10 bases, with 10 bases separating them. CDR3 DNA: TGCAGCGTTGTCCGGATTGGAGCTTTCTTT. Its protein product is CSVVRIGAFF.

The rearrangement links TRBV4-1 to TRBJ1-2; D call uncertain. The CDR3 extends over 11 amino acids. V gave up 4 bases and J gave up 10 bases, with 10 bases separating them. The germline V gene encodes CDR1 MGHRA and CDR2 YSYEKL. Here the CDR3 DNA reads TGCGCCAGCAGCCTTCTGGGTGACTACACCTTC. This codes for CASSLLGDYTF.